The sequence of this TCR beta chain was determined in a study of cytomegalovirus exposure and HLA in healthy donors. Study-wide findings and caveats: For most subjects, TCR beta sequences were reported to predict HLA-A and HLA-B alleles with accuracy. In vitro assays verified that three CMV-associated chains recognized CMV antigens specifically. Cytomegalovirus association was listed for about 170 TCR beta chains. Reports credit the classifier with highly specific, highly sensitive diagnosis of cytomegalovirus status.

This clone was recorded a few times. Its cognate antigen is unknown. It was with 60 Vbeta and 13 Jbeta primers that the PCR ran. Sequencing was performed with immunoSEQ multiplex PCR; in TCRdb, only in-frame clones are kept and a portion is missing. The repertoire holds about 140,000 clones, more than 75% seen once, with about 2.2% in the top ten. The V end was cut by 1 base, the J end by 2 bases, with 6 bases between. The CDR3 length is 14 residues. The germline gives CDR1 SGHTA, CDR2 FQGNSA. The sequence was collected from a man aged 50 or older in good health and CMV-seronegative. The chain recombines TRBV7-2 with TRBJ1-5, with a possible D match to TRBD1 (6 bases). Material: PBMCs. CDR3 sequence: CASSLGQGNQPQHF. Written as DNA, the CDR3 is TGTGCCAGCAGCTTAGGACAGGGCAATCAGCCCCAGCATTTT.